This passage covers 32 T cell receptor beta chains from one sample sequenced in a study of cytomegalovirus exposure and HLA in healthy donors. Primers included in the PCR were 60 Vbeta and 13 Jbeta primers. This table comes from immunoSEQ multiplex PCR, and its TCRdb copy is limited to in-frame clones, with some not included. The repertoire has about 220,000 clones, roughly 82% of them found once; the top ten carry 5% to 6.5%. The specimen sequenced was PBMCs. Receptors originate from a woman aged 40 to 50 in good health and CMV-seropositive.

The J gene is TRBJ2-1, the V gene TRBV7-9, with 8 bases aligning to TRBD1. The V segment lost 5 bases and the J segment 7 bases; nucleotides outside the gene matches: 4. CDR1 and CDR2 from the germline V gene are SEHNR and FQNEAQ (reference sequence). The CDR3 is made up of 13 amino acids. The CDR3 bases are TGTGCCAGCAGCGGACAGGGTGGAAATGAGCAGTTCTTC. Translation: CASSGQGGNEQFF.

The CDR3 sequence is CASSYSGTGGPTEAFF. The CDR3 DNA reads as TGTGCCAGCAGTTACTCCGGGACAGGGGGCCCCACTGAAGCTTTCTTT. The genes are TRBV6-5 and TRBJ1-1; 12 bases match TRBD1. The germline V gene has CDR1 MNHEY and CDR2 SVGAGI. V lost 0 bases, J lost 4 bases, and 3 bases stayed unmatched. The CDR3 sequence is 16 residues long.

V and J are TRBV7-9 and TRBJ2-7; the match to TRBD1 covers 10 bases. In germline, CDR1 is SEHNR, CDR2 FQNEAQ (reference sequence). J lost 3 bases, V lost 5 bases, and 10 bases had no gene match. CDR3 length: 16 amino acids. In DNA, the CDR3 is TGTGCCAGCAGCCATAAGGGACAGGGGAATTTCTACGAGCAGTACTTC. Translating gives CASSHKGQGNFYEQYF.

The chain links TRBV7-3 to TRBJ2-3; tentative D call: TRBD2 (6 bases). The CDR3 runs to 14 residues. V lost 4 bases and J 3 bases, leaving 11 bases between the germline ends. Germline-derived CDR1 and CDR2 are SGHTA and FQGTGA. CDR3 region: CASSSAGRTDTQYF. In DNA form, the CDR3 reads TGTGCCAGCAGCTCGGCGGGGCGGACAGATACGCAGTATTTT.

The genes are TRBV7-2 and TRBJ2-1; the D gene is possibly TRBD1 (5 bases). This CDR3 comprises 15 residues. Between the trimmed V and J ends, which lost 6 bases and 3 bases, there was a span of 15 bases. Germline-derived CDR1 and CDR2 are SGHTA and FQGNSA. Here the CDR3 reads CASSFYRRNYNEQFF. The CDR3 DNA reads as TGTGCCAGCAGTTTTTACAGGCGGAACTACAATGAGCAGTTCTTC.

The genes are TRBV15 and TRBJ1-2; D is possibly TRBD1 (6 bases). This CDR3 has 14 amino acids. Trimming removed 1 base from V and 8 bases from J, with 14 bases in between. Germline values: CDR1 LNHNV, CDR2 YYDKDF (reference sequence). The CDR3 DNA reads TGTGCCACCAGCAGAGGGGACACCATGGGAGGCTACACCTTC. Amino acids: CATSRGDTMGGYTF.

This chain connects TRBV27 to TRBJ2-3, with D possibly being TRBD2 (6 bases). V lost 8 bases and J lost 4, with 13 bases in between. Germline loops: CDR1 MNHEY, CDR2 SMNVEV (reference sequence). The CDR3 has 13 amino acids. The CDR3 DNA is TGTGCCAGCTGGCGGGATGGCGCAGATACGCAGTATTTT. It specifies CASWRDGADTQYF.

V is TRBV4-3 and J is TRBJ1-1; D unclear. Germline V gene data show CDR1 as LGHNA and CDR2 as YSLEER. The germline V and J ends were trimmed by 0 bases and 1 base, with 9 bases remaining between them. The CDR3 is 15 residues long. DNA for the CDR3: TGCGCCAGCAGCCAAGATCTCGTTTCGAACACTGAAGCTTTCTTT. This translates into CASSQDLVSNTEAFF.

The gene calls are TRBV6-1 and TRBJ1-1; a possible D gene is TRBD1 (6 bases). The CDR3 is 12 amino acids. The germline V and J ends were trimmed by 7 bases and 6 bases, with 12 bases remaining between them. Germline values: CDR1 MNHNS, CDR2 SASEGT. CDR3 amino acids: CASIRGASEAFF. CDR3 DNA sequence: TGTGCCAGCATCCGGGGGGCTTCTGAAGCTTTCTTT.

This chain connects TRBV18 to TRBJ2-7, with no clear D. CDR1 and CDR2 (germline): KGHSH, LQKENI. Trimming took off 3 bases at V and 4 bases at J, with 10 bases between the two ends. The CDR3 is made up of 13 amino acids. CDR3 DNA sequence: TGTGCCAGCTCACCCCCTCCTGCGTACGAGCAGTACTTC. It is translated as CASSPPPAYEQYF.

The chain uses TRBV9 and TRBJ1-1; D possibly corresponds to TRBD1 (6 bases). Deletions cut 4 bases from V and 5 bases from J, with 18 bases between. The CDR3 loop spans 15 amino acids. Germline values: CDR1 SGDLS, CDR2 YYNGEE. The CDR3 sequence: CASSSSGQRGTEAFF. The CDR3 DNA sequence: TGTGCCAGCAGCTCTAGTGGACAAAGGGGGACTGAAGCTTTCTTT.

The genes are TRBV18 and TRBJ2-5; 9 nucleotides agree with TRBD1. The CDR3 consists of 16 residues. Trimming took 4 bases from V and 7 from J; bases not matched to a gene: 13. Germline-derived CDR1 and CDR2 are KGHSH and LQKENI. The chain's CDR3 is CASSQGQGNLDGTQYF. CDR3 sequence (DNA): TGTGCCAGCTCACAAGGACAGGGGAACCTGGATGGGACCCAGTACTTC.

This chain uses TRBV30 with TRBJ1-1; possible D gene TRBD1, 5 bases. CDR1 and CDR2 from the germline V gene are GTSNPN and SVGIG (reference sequence). Trimming left V 1 base short and J 5 bases short, with 14 bases between. This CDR3 has 14 residues. The DNA of the CDR3 is TGTGCCTGGAGTGAGGGGTCCTTTAGTACTGAAGCTTTCTTT. It specifies CAWSEGSFSTEAFF.

The rearrangement uses TRBV5-1 and TRBJ1-4; D might be TRBD1 (5 bases). This CDR3 spans 15 amino acids. From germline, CDR1 is SGHRS and CDR2 YFSETQ. Trimming cost V 2 bases and J 3 bases, with 11 bases left between them. CDR3 loop: CASSFSREANEKLFF. CDR3 nucleotides: TGCGCCAGCAGCTTCTCCAGGGAGGCTAATGAAAAACTGTTTTTT.

This chain connects TRBV18 to TRBJ1-1, with D possibly being TRBD1 (6 bases). There are 15 residues in the CDR3. Trimming left V 1 base short and J 5 bases short, with 14 bases between. CDR1 and CDR2 from the germline V gene are KGHSH and LQKENI. Here the CDR3 DNA reads TGTGCCAGCTCACCACTTGTTTCACAGGGAACTGAAGCTTTCTTT. Its translation is CASSPLVSQGTEAFF.

J is TRBJ1-2 and V is TRBV10-3; a weak D match, TRBD1 (5 bases). Trimming cost V 9 bases and J 3 bases, with 8 bases left between them. Germline CDR1 and CDR2: ENHRY and SYGVKD. This CDR3 is 11 amino acids long. CDR3 nucleotides: TGTGCCATATCACAGGACTATGGCTACACCTTC. It encodes CAISQDYGYTF.

This chain uses TRBV10-3 with TRBJ2-1, with 8 nucleotides matching TRBD1. The CDR3 has 15 amino acids. Losses at the gene ends were 6 bases for V and 0 bases for J; bases not matched to a gene: 4. Germline V gene sequence: CDR1 ENHRY, CDR2 SYGVKD. The CDR3 nucleotides are TGTGCCATCAGCCCCGGGACAGGCTCCTACAATGAGCAGTTCTTC. This gives the protein CAISPGTGSYNEQFF.

V gene TRBV7-9 combines with J gene TRBJ1-2; 10 nucleotides align to TRBD1. The CDR3 sequence is 15 residues long. Trimming took 4 bases from V and 3 from J; bases not matched to a gene: 5. Germline V lookup: CDR1 SEHNR, CDR2 FQNEAQ (reference sequence). CDR3 residues: CASSWRTGGDYGYTF. CDR3 bases: TGTGCCAGCAGCTGGCGGACAGGGGGGGACTATGGCTACACCTTC. Drawing the rest from reference TRBV7-9 and TRBJ1-2, the complete variable domain is DTGVSQNPRHKITKRGQNVTFRCDPISEHNRLYWYRQTLGQGPEFLTYFQNEAQLEKSRLLSDRFSAERPKGSFSTLEIQRTEQGDSAMYLCASSWRTGGDYGYTFGSGTRLTVV.

The chain recombines TRBV27 with TRBJ1-2; perhaps TRBD1 as D (5 bases). Trimming shortened V by 4 bases and J by 3 bases, and 12 bases separated the two germline ends. In germline, CDR1 is MNHEY, CDR2 SMNVEV (reference sequence). The CDR3 runs 14 residues. The DNA of the CDR3 is TGTGCCAGCAGTTCCCTAGGGGCGGACTATGGCTACACCTTC. It is translated as CASSSLGADYGYTF.

V gene TRBV10-3 combines with J gene TRBJ2-1; a possible D gene is TRBD1 (6 bases). The CDR3 consists of 12 residues. Trimming cost V 2 bases and J 7 bases, with 6 bases left between them. CDR1 is ENHRY and CDR2 is SYGVKD in the germline V gene. CDR3 amino acids: CAISERGNEQFF. The CDR3 DNA reads TGTGCCATCAGTGAGAGGGGGAATGAGCAGTTCTTC.

V and J are TRBV5-1 and TRBJ2-1; 11 bases align to TRBD2. This CDR3 is built from 16 residues. In germline, CDR1 is SGHRS, CDR2 YFSETQ. Trimming removed 0 bases from V and 7 bases from J; junction bases left unmatched: 6. DNA for the CDR3: TGCGCCAGCAGCTTGGTTAGCGGGGGGGGGCTGAATGAGCAGTTCTTC. This translates into CASSLVSGGGLNEQFF.

V is TRBV6-5 and J is TRBJ1-2, with 8 bases matching TRBD1. Germline CDR1 is MNHEY and CDR2 is SVGAGI. CDR3 length equals 15 residues. The junction had 5 bases not matched to a gene; V was cut back by 0 bases and J by 5 bases. As DNA, the CDR3 is TGTGCCAGCAGTTACTCCGGACAGGGACGGTATGGCTACACCTTC. As protein: CASSYSGQGRYGYTF.

This clone appeared a few times. V and J are TRBV29-1 and TRBJ2-1, with a possible D match to TRBD1 (6 bases). Looked up from germline, CDR1 is SQVTM and CDR2 is ANQGSEA. The CDR3 is 14 residues long. With 7 bases removed from V and 4 bases from J, the gap between germline ends came to 17 bases. DNA for the CDR3: TGCAGCGCCTTACAGGGTACGTTGTACAATGAGCAGTTCTTC. This codes for CSALQGTLYNEQFF.

The chain uses TRBV11-1 and TRBJ2-2, with D possibly matching TRBD1 (6 bases). V dropped 6 bases and J dropped 2 bases, with 19 bases sitting between them. This CDR3 contains 17 residues. Germline CDR1 is SGHAT and CDR2 is FQDESV (reference sequence). CDR3 in amino acids: CASSSDYRDPNTGELFF. Here the CDR3 DNA reads TGTGCCAGCAGTTCTGACTACAGGGATCCTAACACCGGGGAGCTGTTTTTT.

This chain's CDR3 is CASSLASIYF. The DNA of the CDR3 is TGTGCCAGCAGCCTAGCGTCCATATATTTT. This chain joins TRBV6-5 and TRBJ1-3, with D uncertain. The V end was cut by 6 bases, the J end by 11 bases, with 8 bases between. The CDR3 is 10 amino acids. Germline V CDR1 and CDR2: MNHEY, SVGAGI.

This chain uses TRBV11-2 with TRBJ2-2; no definite D call. Germline lookup yields CDR1 SGHAT and CDR2 FQNNGV. Trimming left V 2 bases short and J 3 bases short, with 4 bases between. The CDR3 loop spans 13 amino acids. Here the CDR3 DNA reads TGTGCCAGCAGCTTATCGGACACCGGGGAGCTGTTTTTT. This codes for CASSLSDTGELFF.

This clone was recorded once. The rearrangement joins TRBV6-5 to TRBJ1-2, with unresolved D. Trimming shortened V by 6 bases and J by 0 bases, and 11 bases separated the two germline ends. This CDR3 contains 14 residues. In germline, CDR1 is MNHEY, CDR2 SVGAGI. CDR3 nucleotide sequence: TGTGCCAGCAGCTTCGACACCACTAACTATGGCTACACCTTC. Its translation: CASSFDTTNYGYTF.

The genes are TRBV5-1 and TRBJ2-7, with 9 nucleotides matching TRBD1. Trimming took 0 bases from V and 7 from J; bases not matched to a gene: 8. The CDR3 sequence is 15 residues long. Per the germline V gene, CDR1 is SGHRS and CDR2 is YFSETQ. The CDR3 nucleotides are TGCGCCAGCAGCTTGGACAGGGGGCGTGGGAAGGAGCAGTACTTC. It is translated as CASSLDRGRGKEQYF.

This chain uses TRBV29-1 with TRBJ2-1; the D gene is possibly TRBD2 (5 bases). From germline, CDR1 is SQVTM and CDR2 ANQGSEA. Trimming removed 3 bases from V and 9 bases from J, with 9 bases in between. This CDR3 is 11 amino acids long. The CDR3: CSVDSGGEQFF. The CDR3 coding sequence is TGCAGCGTTGATTCAGGAGGTGAGCAGTTCTTC.

The chain joins TRBV5-1 to TRBJ2-7; 9 nucleotides match TRBD1. CDR3 length: 14 residues. The V segment lost 4 bases and the J segment 6 bases; nucleotides outside the gene matches: 8. CDR1 is SGHRS and CDR2 is YFSETQ in the germline V gene. CDR3 nucleotide sequence: TGCGCCAGCAGCGCGTGGGACAGGGTCTCCGAGCAGTACTTC. The encoded protein is CASSAWDRVSEQYF. Complete variable domain (other parts from reference TRBV5-1 and TRBJ2-7): KAGVTQTPRYLIKTRGQQVTLSCSPISGHRSVSWYQQTPGQGLQFLFEYFSETQRNKGNFPGRFSGRQFSNSRSEMNVSTLELGDSALYLCASSAWDRVSEQYFGPGTRLTVT.

This CDR3 is CASSKSGTSGRNEQFF. CDR3 DNA: TGTGCCAGCAGCAAATCGGGGACTAGCGGGAGAAATGAGCAGTTCTTC. The chain has TRBV14 and TRBJ2-1; 14 nucleotides line up with TRBD2. The ends lost 5 bases at V and 7 bases at J; junction bases unmatched: 7. The CDR3 is 16 amino acids. CDR1 is SGHDN and CDR2 is FVKESK in the germline V gene.

The V gene is TRBV7-9, the J gene TRBJ2-2; maybe TRBD1 (6 bases). V lost 5 bases and J 1 base, leaving 11 bases between the germline ends. The CDR3 length is 15 residues. Germline V gene sequence: CDR1 SEHNR, CDR2 FQNEAQ (reference sequence). The CDR3 DNA reads as TGTGCCAGCAGCCCCGGACAGCTGAACACCGGGGAGCTGTTTTTT. It specifies CASSPGQLNTGELFF.